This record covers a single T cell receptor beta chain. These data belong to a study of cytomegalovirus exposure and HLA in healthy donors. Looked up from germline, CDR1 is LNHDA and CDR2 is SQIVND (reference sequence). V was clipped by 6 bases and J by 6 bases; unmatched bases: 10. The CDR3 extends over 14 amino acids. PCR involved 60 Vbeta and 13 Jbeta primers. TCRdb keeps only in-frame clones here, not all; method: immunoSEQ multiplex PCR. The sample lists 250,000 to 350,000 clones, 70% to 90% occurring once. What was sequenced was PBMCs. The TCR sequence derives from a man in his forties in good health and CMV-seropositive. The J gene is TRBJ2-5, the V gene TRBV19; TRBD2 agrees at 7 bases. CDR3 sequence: CASRDLAGKKTQYF. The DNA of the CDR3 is TGTGCCAGTAGGGACTTAGCGGGCAAGAAGACCCAGTACTTC.